The 26 T cell receptor beta chains below come from one sample, sequenced in a study of blood T cell repertoires in COVID-19. Sequencing used immunoSEQ multiplex PCR; TCRdb keeps in-frame clones, though not all of them. The sample has 95,000 to 150,000 clones; around 90% are singletons. Material for sequencing was peripheral blood. These receptors all come from a woman aged 45-59 years with active or convalescent COVID-19.

V gene TRBV13 combines with J gene TRBJ1-2; 7 bases line up with TRBD1. Germline assignment: CDR1 PRHDT and CDR2 FYEKMQ (reference sequence). With V trimmed by 5 bases and J by 2 bases, 8 bases remained unmatched. CDR3 length: 15 amino acids. CDR3 loop: CASSLLGGENYGYTF. The CDR3 DNA is TGTGCCAGCAGCCTCCTAGGGGGCGAAAACTATGGCTACACCTTC.

The chain uses TRBV6-5 and TRBJ1-2; 7 bases fit TRBD1. Trimming cost V 8 bases and J 8 bases; bases outside gene matches: 8. The CDR3 covers 12 residues. Germline V gene lookup returns CDR1 MNHEY and CDR2 SVGAGI. CDR3 DNA: TGTGCCAGCCGAGAGGGGGCGAGGGGCTACACCTTC. Its translation: CASREGARGYTF.

The genes are TRBV30 and TRBJ2-1; 10 positions agree with TRBD2. CDR3 length equals 20 residues. Germline V gene sequence: CDR1 GTSNPN, CDR2 SVGIG (reference sequence). V lost 5 bases, J lost 2 bases, and 21 bases stayed unmatched. The CDR3 DNA reads TGTGCCTGGGGTCCTTTTGTAACGCCTAGCGGGAGAACACCCTACAATGAGCAGTTCTTC. This encodes CAWGPFVTPSGRTPYNEQFF.

This rearrangement joins TRBV5-5 to TRBJ2-1; 14 positions agree with TRBD2. Germline CDR1 is SGHKS and CDR2 is YYEKEE (reference sequence). The CDR3 is 17 residues long. The ends lost 3 bases at V and 4 bases at J; junction bases unmatched: 6. Here the CDR3 DNA reads TGTGCCAGCAGCTCCTGGACTAGCGGGAGGATTTACAATGAGCAGTTCTTC. Translating gives CASSSWTSGRIYNEQFF.

This clone was seen a handful of times. The chain links TRBV7-9 to TRBJ2-1; TRBD2 matches at 9 bases. Per the germline V gene, CDR1 is SEHNR and CDR2 is FQNEAQ (reference sequence). CDR3 length equals 16 residues. Trimming took 6 bases from V and 10 from J; bases not matched to a gene: 16. CDR3 nucleotide sequence: TGTGCCAGCAGTCTTCGACTAGCGGAGAGGGGTCACGAGCAGTTCTTC. Amino acids: CASSLRLAERGHEQFF.

This clone was seen only once. The chain couples TRBV3-1 (or the pseudogene TRBV3-2) to TRBJ1-2, with TRBD1 as a possible D gene (6 bases). This CDR3 contains 13 residues. Per the germline V gene, CDR1 is LGHDT and CDR2 is YNNKEL (reference sequence). V gave up 1 base and J gave up 8 bases, with 11 bases separating them. CDR3 residues: CASSQVQGKGYTF. Here the CDR3 DNA reads TGTGCCAGCAGCCAAGTCCAGGGGAAGGGCTACACCTTC.

The CDR3 region is CASSHLAGLPDPDTQYF. Here the CDR3 DNA reads TGTGCCAGCTCCCACCTCGCGGGACTCCCAGATCCAGATACGCAGTATTTT. The V and J genes are TRBV18 and TRBJ2-3, with a weak D call TRBD2 (6 bases). Germline-derived CDR1 and CDR2 are KGHSH and LQKENI. Trimming shortened V by 6 bases and J by 4 bases, and 23 bases separated the two germline ends. The CDR3 is made up of 17 amino acids.

The CDR3 here is CASSESGRETQYF. DNA of the CDR3: TGTGCCAGCAGTGAATCAGGTAGAGAGACCCAGTACTTC. The V and J genes are TRBV25-1 and TRBJ2-5; D call uncertain. Trimming left V 1 base short and J 4 bases short, with 7 bases between. CDR1 and CDR2 from the germline V gene are MGHDK and SYGVNS. This CDR3 spans 13 amino acids.

The chain uses TRBV28 and TRBJ1-1, with D possibly TRBD1 on 5 matching bases. The germline V gene encodes CDR1 MDHEN and CDR2 SYDVKM. The CDR3 is 14 amino acids. V was clipped by 3 bases and J by 3 bases, with 11 bases between them. The CDR3 region is CASSFQGGYTEAFF. The CDR3, as DNA: TGTGCCAGCAGTTTTCAGGGAGGGTACACTGAAGCTTTCTTT.

The rearrangement joins TRBV15 to TRBJ2-7, with D hard to call. Trimming took off 0 bases at V and 1 base at J, with 4 bases between the two ends. CDR1 and CDR2 (germline): LNHNV, YYDKDF (reference sequence). This CDR3 is 13 amino acids long. In DNA, the CDR3 is TGTGCCACCAGCAGAGACCGTTCCTACGAGCAGTACTTC. Amino acid sequence: CATSRDRSYEQYF.

The chain has TRBV27 and TRBJ1-2; a possible D gene is TRBD1 (6 bases). Germline-derived CDR1 and CDR2 are MNHEY and SMNVEV (reference sequence). Trimming removed 9 bases from V and 8 bases from J, with 16 bases in between. This CDR3 is built from 12 residues. The CDR3 loop reads CASLGGDKGYTF. DNA of the CDR3: TGTGCCAGTCTGGGAGGGGACAAGGGCTACACCTTC.

This chain joins TRBV7-2 and TRBJ2-7, with D perhaps TRBD1 (5 bases). Germline V gene sequence: CDR1 SGHTA, CDR2 FQGNSA. This CDR3 has 14 amino acids. V dropped 3 bases and J dropped 0 bases, with 9 bases sitting between them. The CDR3 sequence is CASSLLGLSYEQYF. CDR3 coding DNA: TGTGCCAGCAGCTTGCTGGGGCTCTCCTACGAGCAGTACTTC. Combining the CDR3 with reference TRBV7-2 and TRBJ2-7 gives the whole variable domain GAGVSQSPSNKVTEKGKDVELRCDPISGHTALYWYRQSLGQGLEFLIYFQGNSAPDKSGLPSDRFSAERTGGSVSTLTIQRTQQEDSAVYLCASSLLGLSYEQYFGPGTRLTVT.

V usage is TRBV28 and J usage is TRBJ1-1; D unresolved. Germline V lookup: CDR1 MDHEN, CDR2 SYDVKM. The germline V and J ends were trimmed by 4 bases and 2 bases, with 23 bases remaining between them. The CDR3 length is 18 residues. This chain's CDR3 is CASSSPISRRDSNTEAFF. The DNA for the CDR3 is TGTGCCAGCAGTTCCCCCATTTCACGGAGAGACTCAAACACTGAAGCTTTCTTT.

The chain combines TRBV4-3 with TRBJ2-2; D is perhaps TRBD2 (5 bases). Trimming pared 4 bases from V and 6 bases from J, leaving 9 bases between. This CDR3 is 13 amino acids long. Germline CDR1 and CDR2: LGHNA and YSLEER. CDR3 bases: TGCGCCAGCAGCCTGACTATCGCCGGGGAGCTGTTTTTT. Its translation: CASSLTIAGELFF.

The gene calls are TRBV27 and TRBJ2-7; unclear D gene. The CDR3 is 12 amino acids. The germline V gene encodes CDR1 MNHEY and CDR2 SMNVEV (reference sequence). V shed 1 base and J shed 6 bases, with 7 bases lying between them. The CDR3 DNA follows: TGTGCCAGCAGTTTATACGGGTCCGAGCAGTACTTC. Translated: CASSLYGSEQYF.

The V gene is TRBV19, the J gene TRBJ1-1, with 10 bases aligning to TRBD1. This CDR3 is built from 15 residues. After removal of 5 bases from V and 11 bases from J, the junction contained 14 bases not matched to a gene. Germline lookup yields CDR1 LNHDA and CDR2 SQIVND (reference sequence). In nucleotides, the CDR3 is TGTGCCAGTAGTTTCCAAACCGGGACAGGGGCATGGGCTTTCTTT. Its protein product is CASSFQTGTGAWAFF.

V usage is TRBV28 and J usage is TRBJ1-6; D unresolved. The V end lost 2 bases, the J end lost 5 bases, and 10 bases lay between the germline ends. This CDR3 spans 15 amino acids. CDR1 and CDR2 (germline): MDHEN, SYDVKM. CDR3 in DNA: TGTGCCAGCAGTTTACTGGCAAGTAATAATTCACCCCTCCACTTT. This encodes CASSLLASNNSPLHF.

Notes on this clone: Within the sample, other DNA sequences also encode this same CDR3. CDR3 sequence reads: CASSLAYTEAFF. The CDR3 DNA sequence: TGTGCCAGCAGTCTAGCCTACACTGAAGCTTTCTTT. V gene TRBV28 combines with J gene TRBJ1-1; D ambiguous. V was pared by 5 bases and J by 3 bases, with 7 bases between. The CDR3 contains 12 residues. In germline, CDR1 is MDHEN, CDR2 SYDVKM. Combining the CDR3 with reference TRBV28 and TRBJ1-1 gives the whole variable domain DVKVTQSSRYLVKRTGEKVFLECVQDMDHENMFWYRQDPGLGLRLIYFSYDVKMKEKGDIPEGYSVSREKKERFSLILESASTNQTSMYLCASSLAYTEAFFGQGTRLTVV.

This clone was counted a single time. J is TRBJ2-3 and V is TRBV28, with TRBD2 identical over 9 bases. The CDR3 has 14 residues. The ends lost 6 bases at V and 5 bases at J; junction bases unmatched: 6. Germline-derived CDR1 and CDR2 are MDHEN and SYDVKM. The CDR3 coding sequence is TGTGCCAGCAGATCAGCGGGAGGCCAAGATACGCAGTATTTT. Protein: CASRSAGGQDTQYF.

The rearrangement links TRBV28 to TRBJ1-2, with 8 bases matching TRBD1. Unmatched junction bases numbered 0, after V lost 7 bases and J lost 2 bases. The CDR3 totals 12 residues. Germline loops: CDR1 MDHEN, CDR2 SYDVKM. CDR3 nucleotides: TGTGCCAGCAACAGGGGGAACTATGGCTACACCTTC. It codes for CASNRGNYGYTF.

The rearrangement joins TRBV5-6 to TRBJ2-3, with 9 bases that match TRBD2. The CDR3 spans 15 residues. The V and J ends lost 5 bases and 0 bases, in that order; junction bases with no gene match: 4. The V gene's germline CDR1 is SGHDT and CDR2 YYEEEE. The CDR3: CASSPLAGSTDTQYF. CDR3 coding DNA: TGTGCCAGCAGTCCCCTAGCGGGAAGCACAGATACGCAGTATTTT.

The V gene is TRBV6-2 or TRBV6-3, the J gene TRBJ1-5, with 7 bases lining up with TRBD1. With V trimmed by 4 bases and J by 0 bases, 3 bases remained unmatched. Germline V gene sequence: CDR1 MNHEY, CDR2 SVGEGT. This CDR3 contains 15 residues. This CDR3 reads CASSFHRGSNQPQHF. CDR3 bases: TGTGCCAGCAGTTTCCACAGGGGTAGCAATCAGCCCCAGCATTTT.

This chain uses TRBV27 with TRBJ2-4; no firm D call. The V gene's germline CDR1 is MNHEY and CDR2 SMNVEV (reference sequence). Trimming stripped 6 bases from V and 0 bases from J, with 6 bases between. The CDR3 is 13 residues long. The DNA of the CDR3 is TGTGCCAGCAGCTCGGGAGCCAAAAACATTCAGTACTTC. It codes for CASSSGAKNIQYF.

The CDR3 protein is CASIQGLKAFF. The CDR3 bases are TGTGCCAGCATCCAGGGTTTAAAAGCTTTCTTT. J is TRBJ1-1 and V is TRBV11-2, with a weak D call TRBD1 (5 bases). Germline CDR1 reads SGHAT; CDR2 reads FQNNGV. The CDR3 loop spans 11 amino acids. The V and J ends lost 7 bases and 9 bases respectively, with 12 bases between them.

This clone came up once. The chain uses TRBV11-3 and TRBJ2-3; D is unresolved. V was trimmed by 1 base and J by 3 bases, leaving 5 bases between them. CDR1 and CDR2 (germline): SGHNT, YENEEA. CDR3 length equals 13 residues. CDR3 region: CASSLAETDTQYF. CDR3 sequence (DNA): TGTGCCAGCAGCTTAGCGGAGACAGATACGCAGTATTTT.

The chain couples TRBV5-1 to TRBJ1-2, with D maybe TRBD1 (5 bases). Trimming removed 1 base from V and 4 bases from J, with 14 bases in between. The CDR3 totals 15 residues. CDR1 SGHRS and CDR2 YFSETQ come from the germline V gene. CDR3 DNA sequence: TGCGCCAGCAGCTTGATGCAGGGTGTCGGCTATGGCTACACCTTC. Its translation is CASSLMQGVGYGYTF.